The rows below give T cell receptor beta chains drawn from one sample of a study of blood T cell repertoires in COVID-19. The data were produced by immunoSEQ multiplex PCR, yet TCRdb's version contains in-frame clones alone and is incomplete. The sample shows over 110,000 clones, roughly 84% of them seen only once. Sequenced input: peripheral blood. The receptor source for this set is a man aged 55 to 70 with active or convalescent COVID-19. Both conserved end residues are part of each CDR3. The D gene is left open where the match is weak.

V gene,J gene,D gene,CDR3 DNA,CDR3 protein
TRBV7-6,TRBJ2-5,-,TGTGCCAGCAGCTTAGGGTCAAACCCGGGGGAGACCCAGTACTTC,CASSLGSNPGETQYF
TRBV19,TRBJ2-7,TRBD2,TGTGCCAGTCGGGGGGGACCTCTCTACGAGCAGTACTTC,CASRGGPLYEQYF
TRBV7-2,TRBJ2-3,-,TGTGCCAGCAGCTTGGGGGGGGCCTCGACAGATACGCAGTATTTT,CASSLGGASTDTQYF
TRBV2,TRBJ2-5,TRBD1,TGTGCCAGCAGTTGGGACAGGGGGCACGAGACCCAGTACTTC,CASSWDRGHETQYF
TRBV6-2/TRBV6-3,TRBJ1-6,-,TGTGCCAGCAGTTACCTCCAGGCACGGGGATCACCCCTCCACTTT,CASSYLQARGSPLHF
TRBV18,TRBJ2-1,-,TGTGCCAGCTCACCACGGGCTGCTATCGATGAGCAGTTCTTC,CASSPRAAIDEQFF
TRBV11-3,TRBJ2-3,TRBD1,TGTGCCAGCAGCTCCTGGACAGGGGTGGAAGCAGATACGCAGTATTTT,CASSSWTGVEADTQYF
TRBV10-1,TRBJ1-1,-,TGCGCCAGCAGTGAGTCGGTGGAGACTGAAGCTTTCTTT,CASSESVETEAFF
TRBV6-2/TRBV6-3,TRBJ2-5,TRBD2,TGTGCCAGCAACCCACGGGGGACAGCGGGGGGGATCCAAGAGACCCAGTACTTC,CASNPRGTAGGIQETQYF
TRBV6-2/TRBV6-3,TRBJ2-5,TRBD1,TGTGCCAGCAGTAACCGGGACAGGGTACAAGAGACCCAGTACTTC,CASSNRDRVQETQYF